This TCR beta chain was sequenced for a study of blood T cell repertoires in COVID-19. Study context: Sites in the United States, Italy and Spain provided acute and convalescent COVID-19 samples.

Data came from immunoSEQ multiplex PCR; TCRdb stores just in-frame clones and leaves some out. The data hold around 280,000 clones, with about nine tenths observed a single time. In germline, CDR1 is MNHEY, CDR2 SVGAGI. The V gene end was trimmed by 9 bases and the J gene end by 7 bases; junction bases not matched to a gene: 9. The CDR3 length is 14 residues. Material: peripheral blood. This sequence joins TRBV6-5 and TRBJ1-4; 9 nucleotides align to TRBD1. The clonotype comes from a woman in her 30s with COVID-19, enrolled during active disease. The CDR3 region is CASFSGQGAEKLFF. Here the CDR3 DNA reads TGTGCCAGTTTTTCGGGACAGGGTGCTGAAAAACTGTTTTTT.